The 27 T cell receptor beta chains listed next were all sequenced from one sample in a study of T cell repertoires in cytomegalovirus infection. TCRdb analysed the reads with MiXCR anew, one entry per CDR3 protein. Among around 130,000 distinct CDR3 sequences listed, 20% to 30% were seen once. These TCRs are of unknown antigen specificity. Sequences were obtained from PBMCs, sequenced either directly or after in vitro stimulation (not recorded which). The receptors were gathered from a human donor in good health (CMV status not recorded). Some clones in this sample may be carry-over from other donors' samples.

This clonotype appeared many times. The chain employs TRBV7-2 and TRBJ1-4, with TRBD1 matching over 9 bases. This CDR3 contains 14 residues. Germline V CDR1 and CDR2: SGHTA, FQGNSA. The V gene end was trimmed by 3 bases and the J gene end by 7 bases; junction bases not matched to a gene: 3. The CDR3 reads CASSFGTGIEKLFF. In DNA form, the CDR3 reads TGTGCCAGCAGCTTTGGGACAGGGATTGAAAAACTGTTTTTT.

V and J are TRBV19 and TRBJ1-5; D is uncertain. Germline-derived CDR1 and CDR2 are LNHDA and SQIVND (reference sequence). This CDR3 has 16 residues. V lost 3 bases and J lost 0, with 12 bases in between. The CDR3 nucleotides are TGTGCCAGTAGTATCGCACAGCCTCATAGCAATCAGCCCCAGCATTTT. This sequence encodes CASSIAQPHSNQPQHF.

V is TRBV6-2 or TRBV6-3 and J is TRBJ2-1, with 10 bases identical to TRBD2. The CDR3 totals 17 residues. Germline CDR1 is MNHEY and CDR2 is SVGEGT. V lost 4 bases to trimming and J lost 4 bases; unmatched junction nucleotides: 10. As DNA, the CDR3 is TGTGCCAGCAGTTCCTCCCGGGGGACTAGCGCGTACAATGAGCAGTTCTTC. As protein: CASSSSRGTSAYNEQFF.

The V and J genes are TRBV5-4 and TRBJ2-1, with D possibly matching TRBD2 (5 bases). The CDR3 extends over 14 amino acids. The germline V gene has CDR1 SGHNT and CDR2 YYREEE (reference sequence). V dropped 0 bases and J dropped 6 bases, with 10 bases sitting between them. The CDR3 DNA is TGTGCCAGCAGCTTGGGGGAGACATTCAATGAGCAGTTCTTC. This sequence encodes CASSLGETFNEQFF. Full variable domain (outside the CDR3, taken from reference TRBV5-4 and TRBJ2-1): ETGVTQSPTHLIKTRGQQVTLRCSSQSGHNTVSWYQQALGQGPQFIFQYYREEENGRGNFPPRFSGLQFPNYSSELNVNALELDDSALYLCASSLGETFNEQFFGPGTRLTVL.

This clonotype has more than one count but fewer than ten. The gene calls are TRBV7-2 and TRBJ1-3, with D unresolved. The germline gives CDR1 SGHTA, CDR2 FQGNSA. Deletions cut 1 base from V and 2 bases from J, with 6 bases between. The CDR3 extends over 14 amino acids. The CDR3 region has the DNA TGTGCCAGCAGCTTAGTCTCAACTGGAAACACCATATATTTT. Translated, it gives CASSLVSTGNTIYF.

This clonotype was counted only a few times. The J gene is TRBJ2-5, the V gene TRBV20-1, with D perhaps given as TRBD1 or TRBD2 (5 bases each). This CDR3 spans 12 amino acids. From germline, CDR1 is DFQATT and CDR2 SNEGSKA (reference sequence). V was clipped by 6 bases and J by 2 bases, with 10 bases between them. The CDR3 reads CSAWGIQETQYF. CDR3 DNA sequence: TGCAGTGCGTGGGGGATACAAGAGACCCAGTACTTC.

The genes are TRBV6-6 and TRBJ1-2; D gene unclear. This CDR3 comprises 12 residues. Looked up from germline, CDR1 is MNHNY and CDR2 is SVGAGI (reference sequence). Trimming left V 5 bases short and J 10 bases short, with 14 bases between. CDR3 DNA sequence: TGTGCCAGCAGTACCCAACTTCAAGACTACACCTTC. It translates to CASSTQLQDYTF.

V usage is TRBV7-2 and J usage is TRBJ2-7; D may be TRBD1 (5 bases). The CDR3 length is 16 residues. Germline lookup yields CDR1 SGHTA and CDR2 FQGNSA. Trimming left V 4 bases short and J 5 bases short, with 21 bases between. The CDR3 loop reads CASSYSLGRGADEQYF. The CDR3 DNA reads as TGTGCCAGCAGCTATTCTCTCGGAAGGGGCGCCGACGAGCAGTACTTC.

The genes are TRBV12-3 or TRBV12-4 and TRBJ2-1; D is unclear. The CDR3 loop spans 14 amino acids. V was clipped by 3 bases and J by 3 bases, with 9 bases between them. The DNA of the CDR3 is TGTGCCAGCAGTTTCCAGGACCTCTACAATGAGCAGTTCTTC. Translation: CASSFQDLYNEQFF.

This clonotype was counted at least ten times. The gene calls are TRBV12-5 and TRBJ1-2, with 7 bases lining up with TRBD1. The junction had 11 bases not matched to a gene; V was cut back by 0 bases and J by 4 bases. This CDR3 is built from 17 residues. In germline, CDR1 is LGHNT, CDR2 FRNRAP. CDR3: CASGLVVARDRLYGYTF. CDR3 DNA: TGTGCTAGTGGTTTGGTCGTTGCCCGGGACAGACTCTATGGCTACACCTTC.

The chain recombines TRBV4-3 with TRBJ1-2, with D perhaps TRBD1 (5 bases). Germline V gene lookup returns CDR1 LGHNA and CDR2 YSLEER. The CDR3 is 14 residues long. V dropped 0 bases and J dropped 5 bases, with 10 bases sitting between them. The CDR3 is CASSQEPRGYGYTF. The DNA of the CDR3 is TGCGCCAGCAGCCAAGAGCCTAGGGGTTATGGCTACACCTTC.

This clonotype was observed at least ten times. This chain uses TRBV7-9 with TRBJ1-2; TRBD1 matches 7 bases. V dropped 5 bases and J dropped 1; count of bases not matched to a gene: 10. CDR3 length: 16 amino acids. Germline CDR1 and CDR2: SEHNR and FQNEAQ (reference sequence). CDR3 sequence: CASSPKGTEINYGYTF. Here the CDR3 DNA reads TGTGCCAGCAGCCCAAAGGGGACAGAGATTAACTATGGCTACACCTTC.

This clonotype was observed many times. The rearrangement joins TRBV7-2 to TRBJ1-4; no clear D. Between the trimmed V and J ends, which lost 2 bases and 6 bases, there was a span of 19 bases. CDR1 is SGHTA, CDR2 FQGNSA, per germline. CDR3 size: 17 residues. DNA for the CDR3: TGTGCCAGCAGCTTAATCCCGATGGGCAGCGGCTATGAAAAACTGTTTTTT. Its protein is CASSLIPMGSGYEKLFF.

Ten or more counts support this clonotype. V usage is TRBV7-2 and J usage is TRBJ2-5; D not resolved. Trimming shortened V by 5 bases and J by 3 bases, and 10 bases separated the two germline ends. There are 13 residues in the CDR3. Germline-derived CDR1 and CDR2 are SGHTA and FQGNSA. As DNA, the CDR3 is TGTGCCAGCAGCCCCCGGGTGGAAGAGACCCAGTACTTC. Residues: CASSPRVEETQYF.

The chain combines TRBV4-1 with TRBJ2-5; 8 nucleotides agree with TRBD1. J lost 3 bases, V lost 4 bases, and 4 bases had no gene match. The germline V gene has CDR1 MGHRA and CDR2 YSYEKL. The CDR3 covers 14 residues. The CDR3 reads CASSLGQGKETQYF. CDR3 sequence (DNA): TGCGCCAGCAGCCTCGGACAGGGCAAAGAGACCCAGTACTTC.

This clonotype was picked up many times. This sequence joins TRBV7-2 and TRBJ1-5; a possible D gene is TRBD1 (6 bases). This CDR3 region has 13 residues. CDR1 and CDR2 from the germline V gene are SGHTA and FQGNSA. Trimming left V 5 bases short and J 7 bases short, with 12 bases between. CDR3 sequence (DNA): TGTGCCAGCAGCCTCTCAGGGGAACAGCCCCAGCATTTT. Its protein product is CASSLSGEQPQHF.

V and J are TRBV28 and TRBJ1-2; tentative D call: TRBD1 (6 bases). V lost 5 bases and J 1 base, leaving 8 bases between the germline ends. The V gene's germline CDR1 is MDHEN and CDR2 SYDVKM. The CDR3 consists of 13 residues. In DNA, the CDR3 is TGTGCCAGCAGTCCCAGGGGTAACTATGGCTACACCTTC. It translates to CASSPRGNYGYTF.

This chain joins TRBV7-2 and TRBJ2-5; the D is unclear. V lost 4 bases and J 5 bases, leaving 8 bases between the germline ends. The germline V gene encodes CDR1 SGHTA and CDR2 FQGNSA. This CDR3 comprises 12 residues. This CDR3 is CASSSNSETQYF. The CDR3 nucleotides read TGTGCCAGCAGCTCCAACTCCGAGACCCAGTACTTC. The full variable domain, rest sourced from reference TRBV7-2 and TRBJ2-5, is GAGVSQSPSNKVTEKGKDVELRCDPISGHTALYWYRQSLGQGLEFLIYFQGNSAPDKSGLPSDRFSAERTGGSVSTLTIQRTQQEDSAVYLCASSSNSETQYFGPGTRLLVL.

The sample holds a few counts of this clonotype. The J gene is TRBJ1-1, the V gene TRBV27; no clear D gene. Looked up from germline, CDR1 is MNHEY and CDR2 is SMNVEV (reference sequence). Trimming shortened V by 8 bases and J by 1 base, and 8 bases separated the two germline ends. The CDR3 is made up of 12 amino acids. CDR3: CASSGGNTEAFF. The CDR3 DNA sequence: TGTGCCAGCTCCGGTGGGAACACTGAAGCTTTCTTT.

At least ten counts were recorded for this clonotype. The chain uses TRBV7-9 and TRBJ2-1, with 7 bases identical to TRBD1. With V trimmed by 5 bases and J by 5 bases, 6 bases remained unmatched. CDR3 length: 14 amino acids. Germline V gene data show CDR1 as SEHNR and CDR2 as FQNEAQ (reference sequence). CDR3 DNA sequence: TGTGCCAGCAGCCACGAGGGGGCCCACAATGAGCAGTTCTTC. Its translation: CASSHEGAHNEQFF.

This sequence joins TRBV4-3 and TRBJ2-4; a possible D gene is TRBD2 (5 bases). Germline V CDR1 and CDR2: LGHNA, YSLEER. V was cut by 8 bases and J by 9 bases, with 11 bases left in between. The CDR3 runs to 11 residues. CDR3 coding DNA: TGCGCCAGCGGGAGCTCGGGCATTCAGTACTTC. Residues: CASGSSGIQYF.

As to this clonotype: At one end, the junction sequence differs from germline, possibly due to a read error. The rearrangement uses TRBV7-2 and TRBJ2-7; no definite D call. This CDR3 spans 13 amino acids. Germline CDR1 reads SGHTA; CDR2 reads FQGNSA. The CDR3 DNA reads TGTGCCATCAGCTTATCCGTGCAGTACGAGCAGTACTTC. This translates into CAISLSVQYEQYF.

This clonotype was counted many times. The chain has TRBV7-2 and TRBJ2-5; D might be TRBD2 (6 bases). V lost 5 bases and J 5 bases, leaving 15 bases between the germline ends. This CDR3 is built from 14 residues. Per the germline V gene, CDR1 is SGHTA and CDR2 is FQGNSA. The CDR3 here is CASSPGSGGETQYF. The CDR3 DNA reads as TGTGCCAGCAGCCCGGGCTCCGGGGGTGAGACCCAGTACTTC.

In its sample, this clonotype was seen a few times. This sequence joins TRBV6-2 or TRBV6-3 and TRBJ1-2, with a possible D match to TRBD1 (6 bases). Trimming took 6 bases from V and 8 from J, leaving 19 bases between them. CDR3 length equals 14 residues. Germline assignment: CDR1 MNHEY and CDR2 SVGEGT. The DNA of the CDR3 is TGTGCCAGCAGGACCGGGACAAGAACCCGCGGCTACACCTTC. Residues: CASRTGTRTRGYTF.

In its sample, this clonotype was seen many times. The J gene is TRBJ1-1, the V gene TRBV28, with 9 bases aligning to TRBD1. The CDR3 covers 14 residues. CDR1 is MDHEN and CDR2 is SYDVKM in the germline V gene. The V segment lost 6 bases and the J segment 1 base; nucleotides outside the gene matches: 3. CDR3 DNA sequence: TGTGCCAGCAGCTCGGGACAGGGGAACACTGAAGCTTTCTTT. It yields the protein CASSSGQGNTEAFF. The full variable domain, completed using reference TRBV28 and TRBJ1-1, is DVKVTQSSRYLVKRTGEKVFLECVQDMDHENMFWYRQDPGLGLRLIYFSYDVKMKEKGDIPEGYSVSREKKERFSLILESASTNQTSMYLCASSSGQGNTEAFFGQGTRLTVV.

In its sample, this clonotype was seen a few times. The chain recombines TRBV6-1 with TRBJ2-2, with D tentatively TRBD1 or TRBD2 (6 bases each). This CDR3 has 14 residues. V gave up 4 bases and J gave up 4 bases, with 10 bases separating them. CDR1 is MNHNS, CDR2 SASEGT, per germline. The chain's CDR3 is CASSAGAGTGELFF. DNA of the CDR3: TGTGCCAGCAGTGCGGGGGCGGGCACCGGGGAGCTGTTTTTT.

This clonotype was detected only a few times. J is TRBJ1-1 and V is TRBV19; 10 bases line up with TRBD1. CDR3 length: 16 residues. Germline loops: CDR1 LNHDA, CDR2 SQIVND (reference sequence). With V trimmed by 6 bases and J by 1 base, 8 bases remained unmatched. Written as DNA, the CDR3 is TGTGCCAGTAGCCACCGGGACAGGGGAACGAACACTGAAGCTTTCTTT. Protein: CASSHRDRGTNTEAFF.